This T cell receptor (beta chain) was observed in a study of PD-1 blockade in mismatch repair-deficient tumors. Sequenced by immunoSEQ multiplex PCR; TCRdb stores in-frame clones only, minus some. The table has some 50,000 clones, 77% seen once. Germline CDR1 is SQVTM and CDR2 is ANQGSEA. V was clipped by 7 bases and J by 0 bases, with 4 bases between them. The CDR3 totals 11 residues. In its sample, this clone was seen once. The sequencing here drew on PBMCs, taken before pembrolizumab treatment. This TCR came from an adult with mismatch repair-deficient cancer. This chain joins TRBV29-1 and TRBJ1-3; D is unclear. Here the CDR3 DNA reads TGCAGCGCCTACTCTGGAAACACCATATATTTT. Residues: CSAYSGNTIYF.